These T cell receptor beta chains were read from a single sample in a study of cytomegalovirus exposure and HLA in healthy donors. Generated by immunoSEQ multiplex PCR, the TCRdb table keeps only in-frame clones and is missing some. The sample totals about 200,000 clones; its top ten clones hold about 6.5%. Sequences were obtained from PBMCs. The origin of the receptors is a man aged 25-45 years in good health and CMV-seronegative. CDR3s include the opening cysteine and the closing phenylalanine or tryptophan. Fields, in order: V gene, D gene, J gene, CDR3 protein, CDR3 DNA. D genes are given only for firm matches.

v_call: TRBV6-6
d_call: -
j_call: TRBJ1-1
cdr3_aa: CASSYSANTEAFF
cdr3_nt: TGTGCCAGCAGTTACTCGGCAAACACTGAAGCTTTCTTT

v_call: TRBV28
d_call: TRBD1
j_call: TRBJ1-1
cdr3_aa: CASRQGQGPIWAFF
cdr3_nt: TGTGCCAGCAGGCAAGGACAGGGCCCGATTTGGGCTTTCTTT

v_call: TRBV11-2
d_call: TRBD2
j_call: TRBJ2-3
cdr3_aa: CASSLGLSGGADTQYF
cdr3_nt: TGTGCCAGCAGCTTAGGCCTGAGCGGGGGCGCAGATACGCAGTATTTT

v_call: TRBV10-2
d_call: TRBD2
j_call: TRBJ2-3
cdr3_aa: CASSDQGGSADTQYF
cdr3_nt: TGCGCCAGCAGTGACCAGGGCGGGAGCGCAGATACGCAGTATTTT

v_call: TRBV18
d_call: -
j_call: TRBJ1-4
cdr3_aa: CASSRPPGQNEKLFF
cdr3_nt: TGTGCCAGCTCACGACCCCCGGGACAAAATGAAAAACTGTTTTTT

v_call: TRBV27
d_call: TRBD2
j_call: TRBJ2-2
cdr3_aa: CASSRLADNTGELFF
cdr3_nt: TGTGCCAGCAGTCGACTAGCGGACAACACCGGGGAGCTGTTTTTT

v_call: TRBV25-1
d_call: -
j_call: TRBJ1-2
cdr3_aa: CASSESRGKGYTF
cdr3_nt: TGTGCCAGCAGTGAGTCTAGGGGTAAGGGCTACACCTTC

v_call: TRBV5-1
d_call: -
j_call: TRBJ2-3
cdr3_aa: CASSWRAEATSTDTQYF
cdr3_nt: TGCGCCAGCAGCTGGCGGGCCGAGGCGACTAGCACAGATACGCAGTATTTT

v_call: TRBV25-1
d_call: TRBD2
j_call: TRBJ2-5
cdr3_aa: CASSGSSGVQETQYF
cdr3_nt: TGTGCCAGCAGTGGGTCGAGCGGGGTGCAAGAGACCCAGTACTTC

v_call: TRBV11-3
d_call: TRBD1
j_call: TRBJ2-7
cdr3_aa: CASSPQPGQGIREQYF
cdr3_nt: TGTGCCAGCAGCCCTCAACCGGGACAGGGTATAAGGGAGCAGTACTTC

v_call: TRBV4-2
d_call: TRBD1
j_call: TRBJ2-2
cdr3_aa: CASSQGGRTGRMWATGELFF
cdr3_nt: TGTGCCAGCAGCCAAGGCGGAAGGACAGGCCGTATGTGGGCCACCGGGGAGCTGTTTTTT

v_call: TRBV9
d_call: -
j_call: TRBJ2-1
cdr3_aa: CASSGSPHNEQFF
cdr3_nt: TGTGCCAGCAGCGGGAGCCCTCACAATGAGCAGTTCTTC

v_call: TRBV5-1
d_call: TRBD1
j_call: TRBJ2-2
cdr3_aa: CASSPRQGAVAGELFF
cdr3_nt: TGCGCCAGCAGCCCAAGACAGGGGGCCGTTGCCGGGGAGCTGTTTTTT

v_call: TRBV5-1
d_call: -
j_call: TRBJ2-7
cdr3_aa: CASSLAAGSYEQYF
cdr3_nt: TGCGCCAGCAGCTTGGCGGCAGGGTCCTACGAGCAGTACTTC

v_call: TRBV9
d_call: TRBD1
j_call: TRBJ1-4
cdr3_aa: CASRGQGEEKLFF
cdr3_nt: TGTGCCAGCAGAGGACAGGGAGAGGAAAAACTGTTTTTT

v_call: TRBV10-2
d_call: -
j_call: TRBJ2-5
cdr3_aa: CASSGVAAYQETQYF
cdr3_nt: TGCGCCAGCAGTGGAGTAGCGGCGTACCAAGAGACCCAGTACTTC

v_call: TRBV18
d_call: -
j_call: TRBJ1-1
cdr3_aa: CASSPATPNTEAFF
cdr3_nt: TGTGCCAGCTCACCAGCAACACCGAACACTGAAGCTTTCTTT

v_call: TRBV5-4
d_call: -
j_call: TRBJ2-5
cdr3_aa: CASSGGGQNRKETQYF
cdr3_nt: TGTGCCAGCAGCGGGGGGGGGCAGAACCGCAAGGAGACCCAGTACTTC

v_call: TRBV28
d_call: TRBD1
j_call: TRBJ2-1
cdr3_aa: CASSFLRGQGQEQFF
cdr3_nt: TGTGCCAGCAGTTTTTTGCGGGGACAGGGGCAGGAGCAGTTCTTC

v_call: TRBV30
d_call: -
j_call: TRBJ1-1
cdr3_aa: CAWSSGGEAFF
cdr3_nt: TGTGCCTGGAGCTCGGGGGGTGAAGCTTTCTTT

v_call: TRBV27
d_call: TRBD2
j_call: TRBJ2-3
cdr3_aa: CASSSWTSGEADTQYF
cdr3_nt: TGTGCCAGCAGTTCCTGGACTAGCGGGGAGGCAGATACGCAGTATTTT

v_call: TRBV6-1
d_call: TRBD2
j_call: TRBJ2-7
cdr3_aa: CASSEAGTSDGDEQYF
cdr3_nt: TGTGCCAGCAGTGAAGCAGGAACTAGCGACGGGGACGAGCAGTACTTC